This TCR beta chain derives from a study of shared clonotypes between healthy human individuals. For the study at large: Samples came from a couple of female and a few male donors aged 18 to 49.

The CDR3 has 16 residues. Germline V CDR1 and CDR2: SGHRS, YFSETQ. V dropped 4 bases and J dropped 4; count of bases not matched to a gene: 10. Donors had no recently reported acute infections or vaccinations and were HIV-negative. Data came from immunoSEQ multiplex PCR; TCRdb stores just in-frame clones and leaves some out. The data contain some 2,100,000 clones, more than 90% of them singletons. The receptor comes from a man younger than 35 in good health. The V and J genes are TRBV5-1 and TRBJ2-5; 10 bases map to TRBD1. The sequenced material came from naive CD4+ T cells sorted from blood. The subset here: CD45RA+ positively selected. The CDR3: CASSGGQGPRGETQYF. In DNA form, the CDR3 reads TGCGCCAGCAGCGGGGGACAGGGGCCCCGGGGAGAGACCCAGTACTTC.